Listed below are T cell receptor beta chains from one sample, sequenced in a study of T cell responses to AZD1222 COVID-19 vaccine. TCRdb keeps only in-frame clones here, not all; method: immunoSEQ multiplex PCR. The table includes around 100,000 clones, approximately 90% detected once. The specimen comprised peripheral blood, sampled on day 0 of AZD1222 vaccination. Every receptor here comes from an adult in good health. Each CDR3 is given with its conserved first and last residue. A D gene is named only where the DNA matches it firmly. Part of the rows lack a size; the others show once, few, many or a class for expanded clones.

TRBJ2-5,TRBV25-1,.,TRBD1,CASSEIQGLGQETQYF,TGTGCCAGCAGTGAAATACAGGGGTTAGGGCAAGAGACCCAGTACTTC
TRBJ2-1,TRBV30,.,TRBD2,CAWSFAGGYYNEQFF,TGTGCCTGGAGTTTCGCGGGGGGATACTACAATGAGCAGTTCTTC
TRBJ2-1,TRBV27,.,.,CASRVYNEQFF,TGTGCCAGCAGGGTGTACAATGAGCAGTTCTTC
TRBJ2-7,TRBV6-5,.,.,CASSYSAGVFYEQYF,TGTGCCAGCAGTTACTCGGCAGGGGTTTTCTACGAGCAGTACTTC
TRBJ2-5,TRBV6-5,.,.,CASSYSNRGGETQYF,TGTGCCAGCAGTTACTCGAACCGGGGAGGAGAGACCCAGTACTTC
TRBJ1-1,TRBV10-1,once,.,CASSESEGSEAFF,TGCGCCAGCAGTGAGTCGGAGGGTTCTGAAGCTTTCTTT
TRBJ1-1,TRBV10-3,once,.,CAISESRVTEAFF,TGTGCCATCAGTGAGTCCCGGGTCACTGAAGCTTTCTTT
TRBJ1-5,TRBV2,once,.,CASSQEYRVVQPQHF,TGTGCCAGCAGTCAAGAGTACAGGGTGGTTCAGCCCCAGCATTTT
TRBJ2-7,TRBV5-4,.,TRBD2,CASSLGGLGSYEQYF,TGTGCCAGCAGCTTGGGGGGACTAGGCTCCTACGAGCAGTACTTC
TRBJ2-7,TRBV10-3,few,.,CAIGGTGPYEQYF,TGTGCCATCGGAGGGACGGGCCCCTACGAGCAGTACTTC
TRBJ2-5,TRBV3-1/TRBV3-2,.,TRBD2,CASTPPRLAGTETQYF,TGTGCCAGCACCCCCCCAAGACTAGCGGGGACGGAGACCCAGTACTTC
TRBJ2-7,TRBV3-1/TRBV3-2,.,TRBD1,CASSRDRHYEQYF,TGTGCCAGCAGCCGGGACAGACACTACGAGCAGTACTTC
TRBJ1-1,TRBV10-3,.,.,CAIMAEVHTEAFF,TGTGCCATCATGGCAGAGGTCCACACTGAAGCTTTCTTT
TRBJ1-2,TRBV7-8,.,.,CASSLSIGTVLRTDYGYTF,TGTGCCAGCAGCTTATCTATAGGGACCGTTTTGAGGACAGACTATGGCTACACCTTC